Following are 2 T cell receptor beta chains from one sample sequenced in a study of T cell responses to AZD1222 COVID-19 vaccine. Only in-frame clones appear in the TCRdb table, and some are missing; sequencing was by immunoSEQ multiplex PCR. This table holds around 83,000 clones, 92% found once. The source was peripheral blood, collected on day 0 of AZD1222 vaccination. The receptor set was obtained from an adult in good health.

The chain uses TRBV25-1 and TRBJ2-5, with D perhaps given as TRBD1 or TRBD2 (5 bases each). V was shortened by 4 bases and J by 5 bases, with 14 bases between the two germline ends. This CDR3 comprises 14 residues. Germline assignment: CDR1 MGHDK and CDR2 SYGVNS. CDR3: CASSVEGLRETQYF. The DNA for the CDR3 is TGTGCCAGCAGTGTTGAGGGGCTACGGGAGACCCAGTACTTC.

The chain has TRBV3-1 (or the pseudogene TRBV3-2) and TRBJ1-1; D is ambiguous. The V and J ends lost 3 bases and 11 bases respectively, with 10 bases between them. The CDR3 is 11 amino acids. The germline V gene encodes CDR1 LGHDT and CDR2 YNNKEL (reference sequence). CDR3 sequence reads: CASSQGGEAFF. CDR3 nucleotide sequence: TGTGCCAGCAGCCAGGGTGGGGAGGCTTTCTTT.